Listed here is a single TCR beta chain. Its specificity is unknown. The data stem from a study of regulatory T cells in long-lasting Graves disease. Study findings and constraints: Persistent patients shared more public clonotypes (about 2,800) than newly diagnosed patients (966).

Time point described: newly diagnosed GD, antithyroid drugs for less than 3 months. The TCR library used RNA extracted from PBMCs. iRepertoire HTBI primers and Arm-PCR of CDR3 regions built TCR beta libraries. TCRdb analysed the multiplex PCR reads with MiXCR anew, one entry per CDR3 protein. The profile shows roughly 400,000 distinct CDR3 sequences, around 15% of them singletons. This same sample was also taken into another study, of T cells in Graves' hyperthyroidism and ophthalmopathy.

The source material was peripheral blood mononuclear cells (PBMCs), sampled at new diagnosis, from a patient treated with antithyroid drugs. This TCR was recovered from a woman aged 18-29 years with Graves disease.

The CDR3 region has the DNA TGTGCCAGCAGCCCAGTCGGACTAGAGGACCACGAGCAGTACTTC. Its translation is CASSPVGLEDHEQYF. The chain couples TRBV14 to TRBJ2-7, with 7 bases matching TRBD2. CDR3 length: 15 amino acids. Germline CDR1 and CDR2: SGHDN and FVKESK. The trim removed 4 bases at V and 5 bases at J, leaving 11 bases unmatched.